This T cell receptor beta chain originates from a study of cytomegalovirus exposure and HLA in healthy donors. Study-level results: Later analysis suggested links between common viral pathogens and several top significant clusters.

Donors showed nominal health when sampled, although they likely had unrecorded immune exposures. Comment on this clone: Its antigen is as yet unknown.

Primers: 60 Vbeta forward and 13 Jbeta reverse. As originally analysed: A later analysis counted 80 million or so unique TCR beta chains, around 11 million shared. Sequenced by immunoSEQ multiplex PCR; TCRdb stores in-frame clones only, minus some. V, J and clone size are those of that table, while D and trimming were read from the DNA. This repertoire shows approximately 140,000 clones, roughly four fifths found once; its top ten account for about 1.2%. V was clipped by 5 bases and J by 2 bases, with 9 bases between them. The CDR3 extends over 13 amino acids. Germline CDR1 is SEHNR and CDR2 is FQNEAQ (reference sequence).

The receptor comes from a woman aged 40 to 49 in good health and CMV-seronegative. V is TRBV7-9 and J is TRBJ1-2, with D perhaps matching TRBD1 (6 bases). The source material was PBMCs. CDR3 nucleotides: TGTGCCAGCAGCAGGACAGACAACTATGGCTACACCTTC. This gives the protein CASSRTDNYGYTF.